Below, 21 T cell receptor beta chains from the same sample are listed, as sequenced in a study of blood T cell repertoires in COVID-19. The method was immunoSEQ multiplex PCR; TCRdb's version includes in-frame clones alone and lacks a portion of them. The sample has around 130,000 clones, 80% seen once; the top ten hold more than 15%. Sequencing used peripheral blood. The receptors were sampled from a man between 60 and 75 years old with active or convalescent COVID-19.

This rearrangement joins TRBV28 to TRBJ1-3; no clear D gene. The CDR3 loop spans 15 amino acids. Germline lookup yields CDR1 MDHEN and CDR2 SYDVKM. Trimming took 4 bases from V and 0 from J, leaving 10 bases between them. This CDR3 is CASSSRPSSGNTIYF. The DNA of the CDR3 is TGTGCCAGCAGTTCTAGACCCAGCTCTGGAAACACCATATATTTT.

The gene calls are TRBV11-1 and TRBJ2-3, with D perhaps TRBD2 (5 bases). The CDR3 spans 15 residues. Looked up from germline, CDR1 is SGHAT and CDR2 is FQDESV (reference sequence). V was shortened by 5 bases and J by 1 base, with 13 bases between the two germline ends. The CDR3 bases are TGTGCCAGCAGCCAGCGGAGGCCCCGCACAGATACGCAGTATTTT. It specifies CASSQRRPRTDTQYF.

The rearrangement joins TRBV21-1 to TRBJ2-7; the tabulated D call, TRBD2, remains unverified against the DNA. TRBV21-1 is a pseudogene segment. The CDR3 loop spans 20 amino acids. CDR3 amino acids: CASQGTGVPGLAGWTYEQYF. The CDR3 DNA sequence: TGTGCCAGCCAGGGGACAGGGGTCCCGGGACTAGCGGGATGGACCTACGAGCAGTACTTC.

The chain employs TRBV10-3 and TRBJ2-1; D unresolved. Germline CDR1 ENHRY, CDR2 SYGVKD. The CDR3 spans 13 residues. Trimming removed 7 bases from V and 4 bases from J, with 11 bases in between. Here the CDR3 DNA reads TGTGCCATCACCCAAGCTCAATACAATGAGCAGTTCTTC. It codes for CAITQAQYNEQFF.

This sequence joins TRBV7-2 and TRBJ2-2; 8 nucleotides align to TRBD2. The CDR3 runs to 16 residues. Trimming removed 6 bases from V and 4 bases from J; junction bases left unmatched: 10. Per the germline V gene, CDR1 is SGHTA and CDR2 is FQGNSA. The CDR3 DNA reads as TGTGCCAGCAGGGGACCGGGACTAGGGGGCACCGGGGAGCTGTTTTTT. It encodes CASRGPGLGGTGELFF. Complete variable domain (other parts from reference TRBV7-2 and TRBJ2-2): GAGVSQSPSNKVTEKGKDVELRCDPISGHTALYWYRQSLGQGLEFLIYFQGNSAPDKSGLPSDRFSAERTGGSVSTLTIQRTQQEDSAVYLCASRGPGLGGTGELFFGEGSRLTVL.

The chain uses TRBV28 and TRBJ1-2; weak D call: TRBD1 (6 bases). Germline V gene lookup returns CDR1 MDHEN and CDR2 SYDVKM. The V and J ends lost 6 bases and 4 bases respectively, with 9 bases between them. The CDR3 loop spans 12 amino acids. The CDR3 sequence is CASRTGFYGYTF. DNA for the CDR3: TGTGCCAGCAGAACAGGGTTCTATGGCTACACCTTC.

This clone was detected only once. The chain employs TRBV2 and TRBJ2-2, with 8 bases fitting TRBD2. V lost 6 bases and J lost 7; bases outside the gene matches: 10. Germline assignment: CDR1 SNHLY and CDR2 FYNNEI. The CDR3 is 15 residues long. CDR3 region: CASSLTRRGDGELFF. CDR3 nucleotides: TGTGCCAGCAGCCTGACCCGGCGGGGGGACGGGGAGCTGTTTTTT.

The chain couples TRBV5-6 to TRBJ1-2; TRBD1 might be the D (6 bases). V was shortened by 3 bases and J by 5 bases, with 11 bases between the two germline ends. Looked up from germline, CDR1 is SGHDT and CDR2 is YYEEEE. This CDR3 has 13 amino acids. CDR3 bases: TGTGCCAGCAGCTGGGACACCGGTTATGGCTACACCTTC. This translates into CASSWDTGYGYTF.

The chain employs TRBV4-3 and TRBJ2-7; 10 positions match TRBD1. V shed 0 bases, J shed 3 bases, and the junction held 5 bases outside the gene matches. The CDR3 runs 16 residues. Germline CDR1 LGHNA, CDR2 YSLEER. The chain's CDR3 is CASSQDERTGGYEQYF. CDR3 DNA: TGCGCCAGCAGCCAAGATGAACGGACAGGGGGCTACGAGCAGTACTTC.

J is TRBJ2-1 and V is TRBV4-2; tentatively, D is TRBD2 (6 bases). Germline V lookup: CDR1 LGHNA, CDR2 YNFKEQ. The CDR3 extends over 14 amino acids. Between the trimmed V and J ends, which lost 4 bases and 9 bases, there was a span of 16 bases. CDR3 bases: TGTGCCAGCAGCCCCGAGGAGGGATCGAGTGAGCAGTTCTTC. Protein sequence: CASSPEEGSSEQFF.

The rearrangement links TRBV20-1 to TRBJ2-5, with 7 bases identical to TRBD1. Germline V CDR1 and CDR2: DFQATT, SNEGSKA (reference sequence). The CDR3 is made up of 16 amino acids. Trimming took 3 bases from V and 2 from J; bases not matched to a gene: 12. The CDR3 reads CSASLEQGIPQETQYF. In DNA form, the CDR3 reads TGCAGTGCTAGTTTGGAACAGGGGATCCCGCAAGAGACCCAGTACTTC.

The rearrangement joins TRBV2 to TRBJ2-7, with no clear D. The V end lost 6 bases, the J end lost 1 base, and 7 bases lay between the germline ends. This CDR3 is 12 amino acids long. CDR1 and CDR2 from the germline V gene are SNHLY and FYNNEI. CDR3 region: CASRALSYEQYF. DNA for the CDR3: TGTGCCAGCAGGGCCCTTTCCTACGAGCAGTACTTC.

The chain joins TRBV2 to TRBJ1-5; D not certain. Trimming shortened V by 6 bases and J by 3 bases, and 6 bases separated the two germline ends. Germline loops: CDR1 SNHLY, CDR2 FYNNEI. This CDR3 spans 12 amino acids. The CDR3, as DNA: TGTGCCAGCAGGGCCGACAATCAGCCCCAGCATTTT. Translated: CASRADNQPQHF.

The CDR3 sequence is CATSRDLAGHADTQYF. In DNA form, the CDR3 reads TGTGCCACCAGCAGAGACCTAGCGGGACATGCAGATACGCAGTATTTT. The chain couples TRBV15 to TRBJ2-3; 9 bases fit TRBD2. The germline V gene has CDR1 LNHNV and CDR2 YYDKDF (reference sequence). Unmatched junction bases numbered 5, after V lost 0 bases and J lost 4 bases. The length of the CDR3 is 16 residues.

The chain couples TRBV7-2 to TRBJ1-3, with D possibly being TRBD1 (6 bases). V lost 4 bases and J 2 bases, leaving 12 bases between the germline ends. This CDR3 has 15 residues. The germline gives CDR1 SGHTA, CDR2 FQGNSA. CDR3 in DNA: TGTGCCAGCAGCTCCGACGGGACACCTGGAAACACCATATATTTT. Its protein is CASSSDGTPGNTIYF.

The chain carries TRBV11-3 and TRBJ2-2; D unclear. The CDR3 runs 15 residues. V lost 5 bases and J lost 2, with 12 bases in between. From germline, CDR1 is SGHNT and CDR2 YENEEA. CDR3 amino acids: CASSTKAFNTGELFF. CDR3 nucleotides: TGTGCCAGCAGCACTAAAGCGTTTAACACCGGGGAGCTGTTTTTT.

The gene calls are TRBV12-3 or TRBV12-4 and TRBJ1-2; D is possibly TRBD1 (5 bases). The CDR3 is 13 residues long. The V end was cut by 4 bases, the J end by 8 bases, with 14 bases between. CDR3 DNA sequence: TGTGCCAGCAGTTACACAGGAGGGGCGGGCTACACCTTC. It specifies CASSYTGGAGYTF.

This clone showed up just a few times. This sequence joins TRBV9 and TRBJ2-2, with TRBD2 identical over 10 bases. Trimming took 5 bases from V and 7 from J; bases not matched to a gene: 8. The CDR3 is 15 residues long. In germline, CDR1 is SGDLS, CDR2 YYNGEE. CDR3 amino acids: CASSASGSGSGELFF. As DNA, the CDR3 is TGTGCCAGCAGTGCTAGCGGGAGTGGCAGCGGGGAGCTGTTTTTT.

This clone has only a few counts. The genes are TRBV9 and TRBJ2-5; 7 bases agree with TRBD2. With 6 bases clipped from V and 5 bases from J, the junction kept 13 bases outside the gene matches. The germline V gene has CDR1 SGDLS and CDR2 YYNGEE. This CDR3 has 15 residues. CDR3 loop: CASTPRGEGWETQYF. CDR3 in DNA: TGTGCCAGCACCCCGCGTGGGGAGGGGTGGGAGACCCAGTACTTC. The variable domain in full, with the rest retrieved from reference TRBV9 and TRBJ2-5, is DSGVTQTPKHLITATGQRVTLRCSPRSGDLSVYWYQQSLDQGLQFLIQYYNGEERAKGNILERFSAQQFPDLHSELNLSSLELGDSALYFCASTPRGEGWETQYFGPGTRLLVL.

This chain links TRBV4-2 with TRBJ1-2; maybe TRBD1 (5 bases). This CDR3 is built from 14 residues. CDR1 is LGHNA, CDR2 YNFKEQ, per germline. The germline V and J ends were trimmed by 4 bases and 8 bases, with 17 bases remaining between them. The CDR3 region is CASSRLGQAFGYTF. The CDR3 region has the DNA TGTGCCAGCAGCCGGTTGGGGCAGGCCTTCGGCTACACCTTC.

This chain connects TRBV9 to TRBJ2-5; tentative D call: TRBD2 (6 bases). Trimming took off 7 bases at V and 2 bases at J, with 15 bases between the two ends. This CDR3 is built from 14 residues. Looked up from germline, CDR1 is SGDLS and CDR2 is YYNGEE. The CDR3 DNA is TGTGCCAGCTCCGAGGCGGGGTGGCAAGAGACCCAGTACTTC. Protein: CASSEAGWQETQYF.